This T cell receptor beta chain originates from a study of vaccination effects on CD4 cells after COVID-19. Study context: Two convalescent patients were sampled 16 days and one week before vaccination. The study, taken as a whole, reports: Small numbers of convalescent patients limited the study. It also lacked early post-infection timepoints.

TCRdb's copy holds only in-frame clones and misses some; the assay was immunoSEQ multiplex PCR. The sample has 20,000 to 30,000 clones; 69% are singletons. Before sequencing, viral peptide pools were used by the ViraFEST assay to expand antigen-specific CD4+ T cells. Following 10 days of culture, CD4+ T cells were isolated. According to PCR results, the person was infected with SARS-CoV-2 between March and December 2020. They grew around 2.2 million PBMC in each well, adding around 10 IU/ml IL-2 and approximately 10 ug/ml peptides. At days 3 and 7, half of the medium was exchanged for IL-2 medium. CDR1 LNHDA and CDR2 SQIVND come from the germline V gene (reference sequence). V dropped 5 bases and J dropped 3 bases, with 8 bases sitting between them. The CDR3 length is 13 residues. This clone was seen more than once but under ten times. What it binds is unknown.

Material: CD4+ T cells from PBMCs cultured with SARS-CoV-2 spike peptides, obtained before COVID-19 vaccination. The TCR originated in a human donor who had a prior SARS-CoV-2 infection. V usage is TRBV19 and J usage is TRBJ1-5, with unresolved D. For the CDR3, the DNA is TGTGCCAGTAGTCCCCCATACAATCAGCCCCAGCATTTT. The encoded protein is CASSPPYNQPQHF.